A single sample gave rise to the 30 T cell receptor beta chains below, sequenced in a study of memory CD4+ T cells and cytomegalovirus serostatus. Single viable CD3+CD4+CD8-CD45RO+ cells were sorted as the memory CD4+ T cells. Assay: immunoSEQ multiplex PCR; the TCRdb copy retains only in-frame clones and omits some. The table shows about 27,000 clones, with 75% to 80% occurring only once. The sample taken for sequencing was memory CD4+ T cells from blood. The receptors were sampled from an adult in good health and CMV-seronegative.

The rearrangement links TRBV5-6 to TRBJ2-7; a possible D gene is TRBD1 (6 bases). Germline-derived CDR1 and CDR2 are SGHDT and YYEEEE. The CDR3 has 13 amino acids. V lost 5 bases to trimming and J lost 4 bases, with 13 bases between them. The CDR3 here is CASSRDRSYEQYF. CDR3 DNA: TGTGCCAGCAGTCGTGACAGGTCTTACGAGCAGTACTTC. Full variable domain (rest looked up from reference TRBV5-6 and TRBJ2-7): DAGVTQSPTHLIKTRGQQVTLRCSPKSGHDTVSWYQQALGQGPQFIFQYYEEEERQRGNFPDRFSGHQFPNYSSELNVNALLLGDSALYLCASSRDRSYEQYFGPGTRLTVT.

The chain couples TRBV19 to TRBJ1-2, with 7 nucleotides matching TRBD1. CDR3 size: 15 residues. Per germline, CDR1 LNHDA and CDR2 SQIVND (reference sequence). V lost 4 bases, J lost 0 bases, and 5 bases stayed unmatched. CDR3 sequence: CASSTGTASNYGYTF. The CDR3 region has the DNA TGTGCCAGTAGTACCGGGACAGCTTCTAACTATGGCTACACCTTC.

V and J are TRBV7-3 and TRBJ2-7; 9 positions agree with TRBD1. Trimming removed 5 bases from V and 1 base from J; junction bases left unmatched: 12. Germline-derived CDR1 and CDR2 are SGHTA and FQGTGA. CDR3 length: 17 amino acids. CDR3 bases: TGTGCCAGCAGCCCTAAAGGGGGGACAGGGAGTTCCTACGAGCAGTACTTC. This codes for CASSPKGGTGSSYEQYF.

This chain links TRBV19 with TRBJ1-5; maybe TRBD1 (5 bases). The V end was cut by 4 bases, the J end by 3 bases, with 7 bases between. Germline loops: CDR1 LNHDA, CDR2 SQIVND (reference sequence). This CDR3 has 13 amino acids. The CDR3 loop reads CASSRQTNQPQHF. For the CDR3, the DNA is TGTGCCAGTAGTAGACAGACCAATCAGCCCCAGCATTTT.

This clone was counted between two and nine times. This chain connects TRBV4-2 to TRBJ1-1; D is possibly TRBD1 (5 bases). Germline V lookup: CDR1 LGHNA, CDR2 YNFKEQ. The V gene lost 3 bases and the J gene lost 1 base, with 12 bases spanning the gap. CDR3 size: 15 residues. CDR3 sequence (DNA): TGTGCCAGCAGCCATGAGGGGAGTCGGAACACTGAAGCTTTCTTT. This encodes CASSHEGSRNTEAFF.

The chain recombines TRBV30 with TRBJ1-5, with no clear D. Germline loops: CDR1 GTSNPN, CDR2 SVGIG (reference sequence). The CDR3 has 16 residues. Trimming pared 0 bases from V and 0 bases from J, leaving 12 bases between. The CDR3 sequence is CAWSVGKQYSNQPQHF. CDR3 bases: TGTGCCTGGAGTGTTGGCAAACAGTATAGCAATCAGCCCCAGCATTTT.

CDR3 sequence (DNA): TGCGCCAGCAGCCTAGGGCGCGCAGGGGTTGGCTCGTCTGATACGCAGTATTTT. This translates into CASSLGRAGVGSSDTQYF. The genes are TRBV5-1 and TRBJ2-3, with a tentative D call TRBD1 (6 bases). This CDR3 contains 18 residues. Looked up from germline, CDR1 is SGHRS and CDR2 is YFSETQ. Trimming took off 4 bases at V and 6 bases at J, with 27 bases between the two ends.

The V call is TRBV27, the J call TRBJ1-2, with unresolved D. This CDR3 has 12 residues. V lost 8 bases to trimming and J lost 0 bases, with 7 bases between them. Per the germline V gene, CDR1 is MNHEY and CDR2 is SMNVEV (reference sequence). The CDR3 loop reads CASPAPNYGYTF. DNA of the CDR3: TGTGCCAGCCCGGCCCCTAACTATGGCTACACCTTC.

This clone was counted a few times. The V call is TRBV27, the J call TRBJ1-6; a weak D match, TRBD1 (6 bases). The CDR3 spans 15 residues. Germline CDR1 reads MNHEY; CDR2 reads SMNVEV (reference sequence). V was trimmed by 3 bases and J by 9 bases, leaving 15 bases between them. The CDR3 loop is CASSFANRASSPLHF. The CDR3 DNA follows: TGTGCCAGCAGTTTTGCGAACAGGGCCTCTTCACCCCTCCACTTT.

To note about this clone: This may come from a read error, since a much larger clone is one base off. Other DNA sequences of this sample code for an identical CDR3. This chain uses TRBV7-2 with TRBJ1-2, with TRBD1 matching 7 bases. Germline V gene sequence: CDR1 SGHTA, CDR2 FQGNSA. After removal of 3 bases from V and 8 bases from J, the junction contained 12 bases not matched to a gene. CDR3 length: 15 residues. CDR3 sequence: CASSLGGTAQRGYTF. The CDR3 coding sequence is TGTGCCAGCAGCTTGGGTGGGACAGCCCAGAGGGGCTACACCTTC.

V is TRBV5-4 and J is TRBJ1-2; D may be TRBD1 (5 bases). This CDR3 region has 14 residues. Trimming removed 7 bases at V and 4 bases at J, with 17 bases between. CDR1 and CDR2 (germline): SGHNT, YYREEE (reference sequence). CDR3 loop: CASGYRMTGYGYTF. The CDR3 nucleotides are TGTGCCAGCGGATACAGGATGACGGGCTATGGCTACACCTTC.

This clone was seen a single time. CDR3 sequence (DNA): TGTGCCAGCAGCTTAGACAGAATGGGGAACTACGAGCAGTACTTC. This encodes CASSLDRMGNYEQYF. The rearrangement joins TRBV5-4 to TRBJ2-7; D is perhaps TRBD1 (5 bases). The CDR3 runs 15 residues. Trimming stripped 2 bases from V and 3 bases from J, with 15 bases between. Germline V gene sequence: CDR1 SGHNT, CDR2 YYREEE (reference sequence).

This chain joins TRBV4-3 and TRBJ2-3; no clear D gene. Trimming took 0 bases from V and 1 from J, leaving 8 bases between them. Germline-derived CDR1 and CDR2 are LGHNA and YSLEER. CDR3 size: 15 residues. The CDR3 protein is CASSQDFTGTDTQYF. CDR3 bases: TGCGCCAGCAGCCAAGATTTTACGGGCACAGATACGCAGTATTTT.

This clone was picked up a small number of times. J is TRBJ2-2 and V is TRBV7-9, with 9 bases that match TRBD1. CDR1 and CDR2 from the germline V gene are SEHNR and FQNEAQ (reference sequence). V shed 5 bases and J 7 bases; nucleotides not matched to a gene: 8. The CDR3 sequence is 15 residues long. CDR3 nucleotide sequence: TGTGCCAGCAGCCTCCGGGACAGGGACGGCGGGGAGCTGTTTTTT. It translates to CASSLRDRDGGELFF.

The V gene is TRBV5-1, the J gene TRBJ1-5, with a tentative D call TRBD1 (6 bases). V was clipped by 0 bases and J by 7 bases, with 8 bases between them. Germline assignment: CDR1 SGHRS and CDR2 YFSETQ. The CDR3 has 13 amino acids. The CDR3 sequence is CASSLEGGQPQHF. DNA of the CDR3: TGCGCCAGCAGCTTGGAGGGGGGCCAGCCCCAGCATTTT.

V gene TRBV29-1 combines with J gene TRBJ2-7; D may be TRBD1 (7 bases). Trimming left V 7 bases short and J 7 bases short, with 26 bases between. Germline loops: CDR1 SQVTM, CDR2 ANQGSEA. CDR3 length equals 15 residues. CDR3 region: CSATSGVPAGGEQYF. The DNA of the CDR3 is TGCAGCGCAACGTCGGGGGTACCCGCAGGGGGTGAGCAGTACTTC.

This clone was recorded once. The CDR3 reads CASSYSFTGVDEQFF. CDR3 nucleotide sequence: TGTGCCAGCAGTTACTCCTTCACAGGGGTCGATGAGCAGTTCTTC. This chain links TRBV6-5 with TRBJ2-1; TRBD1 matches at 7 bases. CDR1 and CDR2 (germline): MNHEY, SVGAGI. This CDR3 is built from 15 residues. V shed 0 bases, J shed 8 bases, and the junction held 7 bases outside the gene matches.

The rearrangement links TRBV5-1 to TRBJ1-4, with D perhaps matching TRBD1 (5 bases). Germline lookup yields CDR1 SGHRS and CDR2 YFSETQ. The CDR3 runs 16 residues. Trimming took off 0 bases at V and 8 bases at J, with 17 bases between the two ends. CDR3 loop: CASSLVPGPNGEKLFF. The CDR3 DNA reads TGCGCCAGCAGCTTGGTCCCAGGGCCAAATGGGGAAAAACTGTTTTTT.

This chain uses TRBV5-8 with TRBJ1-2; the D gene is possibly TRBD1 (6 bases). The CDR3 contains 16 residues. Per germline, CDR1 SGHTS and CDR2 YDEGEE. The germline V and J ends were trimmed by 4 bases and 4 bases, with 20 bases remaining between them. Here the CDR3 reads CASSLRTVSSGYGYTF. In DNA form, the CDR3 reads TGTGCCAGCAGCCTTAGGACAGTTTCGAGTGGCTATGGCTACACCTTC.

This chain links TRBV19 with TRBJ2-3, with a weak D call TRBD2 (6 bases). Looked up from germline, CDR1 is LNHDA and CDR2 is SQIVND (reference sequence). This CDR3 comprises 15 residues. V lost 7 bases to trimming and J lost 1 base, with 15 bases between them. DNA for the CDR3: TGTGCCAGTACCAAATCCGGAGGGGGCACAGATACGCAGTATTTT. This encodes CASTKSGGGTDTQYF.

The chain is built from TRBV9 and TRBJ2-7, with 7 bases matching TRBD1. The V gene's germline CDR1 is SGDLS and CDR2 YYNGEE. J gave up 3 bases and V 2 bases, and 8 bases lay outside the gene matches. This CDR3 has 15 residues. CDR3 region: CASSVTGTAGYEQYF. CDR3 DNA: TGTGCCAGCAGCGTCACCGGGACAGCAGGCTACGAGCAGTACTTC.

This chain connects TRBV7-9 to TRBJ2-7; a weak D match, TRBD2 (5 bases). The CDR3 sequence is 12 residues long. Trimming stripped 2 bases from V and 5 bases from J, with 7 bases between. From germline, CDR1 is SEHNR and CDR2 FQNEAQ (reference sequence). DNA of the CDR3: TGTGCCAGCAGCTTAATCGGGGACGAGCAGTACTTC. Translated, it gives CASSLIGDEQYF.

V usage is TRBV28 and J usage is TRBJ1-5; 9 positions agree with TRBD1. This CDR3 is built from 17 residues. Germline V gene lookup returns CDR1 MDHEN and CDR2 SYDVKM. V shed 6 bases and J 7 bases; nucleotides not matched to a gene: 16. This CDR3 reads CASSPGQGRKGWQPQHF. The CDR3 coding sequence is TGTGCCAGCAGCCCGGGACAGGGTAGGAAGGGGTGGCAGCCCCAGCATTTT.

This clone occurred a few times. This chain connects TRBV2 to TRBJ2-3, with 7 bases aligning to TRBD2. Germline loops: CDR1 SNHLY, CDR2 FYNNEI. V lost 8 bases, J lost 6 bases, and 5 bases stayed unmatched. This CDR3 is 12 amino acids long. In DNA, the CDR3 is TGTGCCAGCCGCGGAGCGGGGGATACGCAGTATTTT. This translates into CASRGAGDTQYF.

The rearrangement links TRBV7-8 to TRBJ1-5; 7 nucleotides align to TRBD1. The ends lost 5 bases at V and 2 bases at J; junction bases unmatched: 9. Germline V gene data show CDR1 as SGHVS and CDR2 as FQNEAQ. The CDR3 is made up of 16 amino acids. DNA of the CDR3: TGTGCCAGCAGCCTTCGAACAGGGGATGGCAATCAGCCCCAGCATTTT. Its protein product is CASSLRTGDGNQPQHF.

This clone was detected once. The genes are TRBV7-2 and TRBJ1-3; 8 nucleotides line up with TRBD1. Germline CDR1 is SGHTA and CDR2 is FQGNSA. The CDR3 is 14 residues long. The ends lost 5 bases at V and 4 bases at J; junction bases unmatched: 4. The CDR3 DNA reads TGTGCCAGCAGCCCGACAGGGGCGGGAAACACCATATATTTT. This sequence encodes CASSPTGAGNTIYF.

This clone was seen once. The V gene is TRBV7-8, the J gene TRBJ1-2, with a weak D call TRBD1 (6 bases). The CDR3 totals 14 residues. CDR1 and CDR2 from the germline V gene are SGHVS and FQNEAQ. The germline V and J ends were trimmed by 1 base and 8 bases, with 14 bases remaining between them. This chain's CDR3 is CASSLEAGVSGYTF. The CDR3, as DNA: TGTGCCAGCAGCTTAGAGGCAGGGGTGTCAGGCTACACCTTC.

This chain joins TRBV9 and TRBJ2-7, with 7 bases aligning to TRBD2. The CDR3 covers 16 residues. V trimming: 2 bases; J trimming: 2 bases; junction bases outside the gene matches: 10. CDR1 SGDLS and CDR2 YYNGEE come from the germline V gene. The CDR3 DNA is TGTGCCAGCAGCGTTAACGAAGCGGGGCCTACCTACGAGCAGTACTTC. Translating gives CASSVNEAGPTYEQYF.

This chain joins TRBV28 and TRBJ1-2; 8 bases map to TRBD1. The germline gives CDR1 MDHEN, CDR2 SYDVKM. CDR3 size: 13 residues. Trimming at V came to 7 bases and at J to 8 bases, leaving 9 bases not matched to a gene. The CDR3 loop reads CASIKQGAGGYTF. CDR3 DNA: TGTGCCAGCATAAAGCAGGGGGCGGGGGGCTACACCTTC.

This chain's CDR3 is CASSHRTGGVGSNEKLFF. The CDR3 bases are TGTGCCAGCAGCCACAGGACAGGGGGTGTCGGCTCTAATGAAAAACTGTTTTTT. The chain is built from TRBV7-8 and TRBJ1-4; 10 bases fit TRBD1. CDR1 and CDR2 (germline): SGHVS, FQNEAQ. Trimming at V came to 5 bases and at J to 3 bases, leaving 12 bases not matched to a gene. The CDR3 extends over 18 amino acids.